This entry is about one T cell receptor beta chain. The table came from immunoSEQ multiplex PCR; TCRdb's copy has only in-frame clones and leaves some out. This sample has about 120,000 clones, with approximately 80% found just once. This record comes from a study of blood T cell repertoires in COVID-19. Looked up from germline, CDR1 is SNHLY and CDR2 is FYNNEI. This CDR3 spans 14 amino acids. Unmatched junction bases numbered 5, after V lost 6 bases and J lost 6 bases. This clonotype was sampled from a woman older than 75 with acute or convalescent COVID-19. The chain employs TRBV2 and TRBJ1-2, with TRBD1 matching 12 bases. The specimen sequenced was peripheral blood. CDR3 nucleotide sequence: TGTGCCAGCAGGAGGGACAGGGGGCCGGATGGCTACACCTTC. Translated: CASRRDRGPDGYTF.